A selection of T cell receptor beta chains follows, all from one sample in a study of CD8+ T cells in alopecia areata. The table came from immunoSEQ multiplex PCR; TCRdb's copy has only in-frame clones and leaves some out. The table shows around 200,000 clones, with about three fifths occurring only once. Sequenced here: CD4+ T cells sorted from blood, sampled at week 4, from a patient treated with tofacitinib. These receptors came from a human donor with alopecia areata. Each CDR3 is given with its conserved first and last residue. D genes are given only for firm matches. Not every row has a clone size; where given, it reads once, few, many or a size class.

CDR3	DNA	D	V	size	J
CASSKYRWEETQYF	TGTGCCAGCAGCAAGTACAGGTGGGAAGAGACCCAGTACTTC	NA	TRBV7-2	NA	TRBJ2-5
CASSLFSVQWAAGANVLTF	TGTGCCAGCAGTTTATTCTCGGTACAGTGGGCCGCTGGGGCCAACGTCCTGACTTTC	NA	TRBV27	NA	TRBJ2-6
CASRVRQGSNQPQHF	TGTGCCAGCAGGGTTAGACAGGGAAGCAATCAGCCCCAGCATTTT	TRBD1	TRBV6-5	few	TRBJ1-5
CAINSAGPANTGELFF	TGTGCCATCAACTCAGCGGGCCCCGCGAACACCGGGGAGCTGTTTTTT	NA	TRBV10-3	few	TRBJ2-2
CSVEGASGNEQYF	TGCAGCGTTGAAGGGGCTAGCGGGAACGAGCAGTACTTC	TRBD2	TRBV29-1	NA	TRBJ2-7
CASSPTRMETQYF	TGTGCCAGCAGCCCGACTAGGATGGAGACCCAGTACTTC	NA	TRBV5-4	NA	TRBJ2-5
CASSLQTVNTGELFF	TGCGCCAGCAGCCTCCAAACGGTGAACACCGGGGAGCTGTTTTTT	NA	TRBV5-1	few	TRBJ2-2
CASSELQGQETQYF	TGTGCCAGCAGTGAGCTCCAGGGTCAAGAGACCCAGTACTTC	NA	TRBV25-1	NA	TRBJ2-5
CSVRPNPTQQYF	TGCAGCGTTAGACCGAACCCGACCCAGCAGTACTTC	NA	TRBV29-1	few	TRBJ2-7
CASSWTGFGETQYF	TGTGCCAGCAGTTGGACAGGGTTTGGAGAGACCCAGTACTTC	TRBD1	TRBV6-6	NA	TRBJ2-5
CATETGEGETQYF	TGTGCCACCGAGACAGGGGAGGGAGAGACCCAGTACTTC	NA	TRBV10-3	NA	TRBJ2-5
CATSIFRASGAYEQYF	TGTGCCACCAGCATATTTAGAGCTTCGGGGGCTTACGAGCAGTACTTC	NA	TRBV15	NA	TRBJ2-7
CASSRTTGLAEAFF	TGCGCCAGCAGCCGAACAACAGGGCTCGCTGAAGCTTTCTTT	NA	TRBV5-1	NA	TRBJ1-1
CASSLPSGMAGEQFF	TGTGCCAGCAGCTTGCCTAGCGGGATGGCCGGTGAGCAGTTCTTC	TRBD2	TRBV5-8	few	TRBJ2-1
CASSGDRGAGELFF	TGTGCCAGCAGCGGAGACAGGGGGGCCGGGGAGCTGTTTTTT	TRBD1	TRBV5-6	few	TRBJ2-2
CASSKGQGKIGELFF	TGTGCCAGCAGCAAAGGACAGGGGAAGATCGGGGAGCTGTTTTTT	TRBD1	TRBV5-4	NA	TRBJ2-2
CAWSPRSQPSGYTF	TGTGCCTGGAGTCCTCGGTCCCAGCCTAGTGGCTACACCTTC	NA	TRBV30	NA	TRBJ1-2
CATSGRASGANVLTF	TGTGCCACCAGCGGAAGGGCGTCTGGGGCCAACGTCCTGACTTTC	NA	TRBV15	NA	TRBJ2-6
CASRVGAITEAFF	TGTGCCAGCAGGGTGGGGGCCATAACTGAAGCTTTCTTT	NA	TRBV25-1	NA	TRBJ1-1
CASSPTSERSYEQYF	TGTGCCAGCAGTCCAACTAGCGAGCGATCCTACGAGCAGTACTTC	TRBD2	TRBV7-2	few	TRBJ2-7
CAWSVSGSSYEQYF	TGTGCCTGGAGTGTAAGCGGGAGCTCCTACGAGCAGTACTTC	TRBD2	TRBV30	NA	TRBJ2-7
CASSPRRGSIVEQYF	TGTGCCAGCAGCCCCAGGCGCGGGAGCATAGTCGAGCAGTACTTC	TRBD2	TRBV7-2	few	TRBJ2-7
CASSLPGEEVYGYTF	TGTGCCAGCAGTTTACCCGGGGAGGAAGTTTATGGCTACACCTTC	NA	TRBV28	few	TRBJ1-2
CASSYSRQVLEAFF	TGTGCCAGCAGTTACTCGCGGCAGGTCCTTGAAGCTTTCTTT	NA	TRBV6-6	few	TRBJ1-1
CSMNGGEQYF	TGCAGTATGAACGGCGGCGAGCAGTACTTC	NA	TRBV20-1	NA	TRBJ2-7
CASSLQGSEGKLFF	TGTGCCAGCAGTTTACAGGGAAGTGAAGGAAAACTGTTTTTT	NA	TRBV6-5	NA	TRBJ1-4
CASSRETGGDGYTF	TGCGCCAGCAGTAGAGAGACAGGGGGCGATGGCTACACCTTC	TRBD1	TRBV5-1	once	TRBJ1-2